This passage covers 15 T cell receptor beta chains from one sample sequenced in a study of blood T cell repertoires in COVID-19. Clones were sequenced by immunoSEQ multiplex PCR, and TCRdb holds only the in-frame ones, with some missing. Among 80,000 or so clones, around 77% were seen once, and the ten largest hold about 9.9%. The sequenced material came from peripheral blood. The source of these receptors is a human donor in a cohort sampled during active COVID-19.

Remarks on this clone: One end of the junction fails to match germline, which may point to a read error. This chain connects TRBV24-1 to TRBJ2-3; 7 bases agree with TRBD1. From germline, CDR1 is KGHDR and CDR2 SFDVKD. The CDR3 loop spans 12 amino acids. In DNA, the CDR3 is TGTTCCACCGGGACAGCCACAGATACGCAGTATTTT. Encoded protein: CSTGTATDTQYF.

The rearrangement uses TRBV5-1 and TRBJ1-1; maybe TRBD1 (6 bases). Germline assignment: CDR1 SGHRS and CDR2 YFSETQ. Trimming stripped 0 bases from V and 4 bases from J, with 19 bases between. The CDR3 runs to 17 residues. The CDR3 coding sequence is TGCGCCAGCAGCTTGGATTACAGGGTTCGGTCGCTCACTGAAGCTTTCTTT. Its translation: CASSLDYRVRSLTEAFF.

The chain recombines TRBV6-6 with TRBJ1-4; 7 nucleotides match TRBD1. The V gene's germline CDR1 is MNHNY and CDR2 SVGAGI (reference sequence). The V gene end was trimmed by 7 bases and the J gene end by 2 bases; junction bases not matched to a gene: 4. The CDR3 length is 14 residues. The CDR3 reads CASTGGQTNEKLFF. CDR3 coding DNA: TGTGCCAGCACCGGGGGACAGACTAATGAAAAACTGTTTTTT.

The count of this clone is one. This chain connects TRBV19 to TRBJ2-6; TRBD2 is a possible D gene (7 bases). The CDR3 sequence is 16 residues long. Germline-derived CDR1 and CDR2 are LNHDA and SQIVND (reference sequence). V was pared by 5 bases and J by 1 base, with 12 bases between. The CDR3 DNA reads TGTGCCAGTAGTCCTGCGGGGGCGTCTGGGGCCAACGTCCTGACTTTC. Translated, it gives CASSPAGASGANVLTF.

The CDR3 DNA reads TGCGCCAGCAGCACGGACAGGGCCGCAGATACGCAGTATTTT. Amino acids: CASSTDRAADTQYF. The chain joins TRBV5-1 to TRBJ2-3, with 8 bases aligning to TRBD1. The CDR3 is 14 residues long. Germline loops: CDR1 SGHRS, CDR2 YFSETQ. V lost 4 bases to trimming and J lost 4 bases; unmatched junction nucleotides: 5.

V gene TRBV6-1 combines with J gene TRBJ1-6; D gene unclear. V lost 3 bases and J 9 bases, leaving 21 bases between the germline ends. CDR1 is MNHNS, CDR2 SASEGT, per germline. The CDR3 loop spans 17 amino acids. CDR3 loop: CASSEELTARFGSPLHF. The CDR3 bases are TGTGCCAGCAGTGAGGAGCTGACCGCACGATTCGGTTCACCCCTCCACTTT.

CDR3 residues: CASSPTEYEQYF. CDR3 DNA: TGTGCCAGCTCACCGACAGAGTACGAGCAGTACTTC. The rearrangement uses TRBV18 and TRBJ2-7; D may be TRBD1 (5 bases). The CDR3 extends over 12 amino acids. Germline V CDR1 and CDR2: KGHSH, LQKENI. Trimming cost V 3 bases and J 4 bases, with 7 bases left between them.

CDR3 coding DNA: TGTGCCAGCACCCTCGATAGACCGGGACAGGGGAAAGATACGCAGTATTTT. Its protein product is CASTLDRPGQGKDTQYF. The chain joins TRBV7-9 to TRBJ2-3, with 10 bases lining up with TRBD1. With V trimmed by 7 bases and J by 5 bases, 15 bases remained unmatched. Germline-derived CDR1 and CDR2 are SEHNR and FQNEAQ (reference sequence). This CDR3 comprises 17 residues.

The chain combines TRBV6-6 with TRBJ1-2; D perhaps matches TRBD1 (5 bases). In germline, CDR1 is MNHNY, CDR2 SVGAGI (reference sequence). The CDR3 is made up of 12 amino acids. V was trimmed by 7 bases and J by 4 bases, leaving 10 bases between them. As DNA, the CDR3 is TGTGCCAGCACCCCCGACAGCTATGGCTACACCTTC. Encoded protein: CASTPDSYGYTF.

The CDR3 region has the DNA TGCGCCAGCAGCCAAGAACTCGGGAGGAGTTACGAGCAGTACTTC. This translates into CASSQELGRSYEQYF. The genes are TRBV4-1 and TRBJ2-7; 7 nucleotides agree with TRBD2. V was clipped by 0 bases and J by 4 bases; unmatched bases: 6. The CDR3 runs 15 residues. CDR1 is MGHRA, CDR2 YSYEKL, per germline.

This chain joins TRBV9 and TRBJ1-6, with D possibly matching TRBD1 (5 bases). Trimming cost V 5 bases and J 4 bases, with 16 bases left between them. Germline assignment: CDR1 SGDLS and CDR2 YYNGEE. The CDR3 is 16 amino acids. Here the CDR3 reads CASSIGGGGYNSPLHF. The CDR3 nucleotides read TGTGCCAGCAGTATTGGCGGGGGAGGATATAATTCACCCCTCCACTTT.

The J gene is TRBJ2-5, the V gene TRBV5-4; 9 nucleotides align to TRBD1. Germline loops: CDR1 SGHNT, CDR2 YYREEE (reference sequence). CDR3 length: 14 amino acids. Trimming cost V 4 bases and J 2 bases; bases outside gene matches: 3. The CDR3 reads CASSGDREQETQYF. Written as DNA, the CDR3 is TGTGCCAGCAGCGGGGACAGGGAGCAAGAGACCCAGTACTTC.

The V and J genes are TRBV5-1 and TRBJ2-2; D is perhaps TRBD2 (7 bases). The CDR3 runs to 15 residues. From germline, CDR1 is SGHRS and CDR2 YFSETQ. V lost 2 bases to trimming and J lost 8 bases, with 16 bases between them. The CDR3 DNA sequence: TGCGCCAGCAGCTTTGGCGGGGGACATGGTGGGGAGCTGTTTTTT. Translating gives CASSFGGGHGGELFF.

In nucleotides, the CDR3 is TGTGCCAGCAGAGCCCAGGCCCAGACCGGGGAGCTGTTTTTT. This encodes CASRAQAQTGELFF. The chain employs TRBV6-5 and TRBJ2-2, with D hard to call. The CDR3 spans 14 residues. V lost 6 bases to trimming and J lost 5 bases, with 13 bases between them. Germline V gene lookup returns CDR1 MNHEY and CDR2 SVGAGI.

The chain joins TRBV5-5 to TRBJ1-5, with TRBD1 identical over 8 bases. The CDR3 has 14 amino acids. V was pared by 4 bases and J by 6 bases, with 6 bases of the junction left unmatched. Germline V gives CDR1 SGHKS, CDR2 YYEKEE (reference sequence). In DNA, the CDR3 is TGTGCCAGCAGCGCGGACAGGGTCCCTCAGCCCCAGCATTTT. Translation gives CASSADRVPQPQHF.